Each of the 30 T cell receptor beta chains below was sequenced from the same sample in a study of cytomegalovirus exposure and HLA in healthy donors. A multiplex PCR was run with 60 Vbeta primers and 13 Jbeta primers. Only in-frame clones appear in the TCRdb table, and some are missing; sequencing was by immunoSEQ multiplex PCR. The sample table sets out tens of thousands of clones. Specimen: PBMCs. These TCRs come from a middle-aged woman in good health and CMV-seronegative.

This chain uses TRBV18 with TRBJ1-5; D is possibly TRBD1 (6 bases). The CDR3 has 16 amino acids. V was pared by 2 bases and J by 5 bases, with 16 bases between. Germline V CDR1 and CDR2: KGHSH, LQKENI. DNA for the CDR3: TGTGCCAGCTCACCAACAGGGAGTAGGGTGGATCAGCCCCAGCATTTT. It specifies CASSPTGSRVDQPQHF.

The chain has TRBV6-1 and TRBJ1-1; D possibly corresponds to TRBD1 (6 bases). The germline V and J ends were trimmed by 7 bases and 6 bases, with 21 bases remaining between them. Germline loops: CDR1 MNHNS, CDR2 SASEGT. The CDR3 consists of 15 residues. CDR3 coding DNA: TGTGCCAGCATCACAGGGATGGTCGCACTGGCTGAAGCTTTCTTT. Protein sequence: CASITGMVALAEAFF.

CDR3 residues: CAWTGTGGIGELFF. The CDR3 nucleotides read TGTGCCTGGACTGGGACAGGGGGCATCGGGGAGCTGTTTTTT. The chain carries TRBV30 and TRBJ2-2; TRBD1 aligns across 12 bases. V dropped 4 bases and J dropped 7; count of bases not matched to a gene: 4. CDR1 GTSNPN and CDR2 SVGIG come from the germline V gene (reference sequence). This CDR3 has 14 amino acids.

The V and J genes are TRBV28 and TRBJ1-1; 9 bases align to TRBD1. Germline CDR1 is MDHEN and CDR2 is SYDVKM. V dropped 3 bases and J dropped 8; count of bases not matched to a gene: 7. There are 14 residues in the CDR3. CDR3: CASSFLDRGGEAFF. The CDR3 DNA follows: TGTGCCAGCAGTTTTCTGGACAGGGGAGGAGAAGCTTTCTTT.

The genes are TRBV5-1 and TRBJ2-1; 7 bases match TRBD2. The germline V gene has CDR1 SGHRS and CDR2 YFSETQ. This CDR3 is built from 21 residues. V lost 0 bases to trimming and J lost 0 bases; unmatched junction nucleotides: 18. This CDR3 is CASSLVELAAPLGSSYNEQFF. In nucleotides, the CDR3 is TGCGCCAGCAGCTTGGTCGAGCTAGCGGCCCCCTTAGGGAGCTCCTACAATGAGCAGTTCTTC.

J is TRBJ1-5 and V is TRBV7-9; 7 nucleotides align to TRBD1. Trimming took 5 bases from V and 2 from J; bases not matched to a gene: 6. CDR3 length: 15 amino acids. Germline values: CDR1 SEHNR, CDR2 FQNEAQ (reference sequence). CDR3 in amino acids: CASSPGGRGNQPQHF. As DNA, the CDR3 is TGTGCCAGCAGCCCAGGGGGTCGGGGCAATCAGCCCCAGCATTTT.

The J gene is TRBJ2-7, the V gene TRBV27, with D possibly being TRBD2 (6 bases). This CDR3 spans 12 amino acids. The V end was cut by 4 bases, the J end by 13 bases, with 17 bases between. Germline assignment: CDR1 MNHEY and CDR2 SMNVEV (reference sequence). The CDR3 is CASSYTGTPCYF. The CDR3 coding sequence is TGTGCCAGCAGTTATACCGGGACTCCTTGTTACTTC.

This chain joins TRBV27 and TRBJ2-2, with 8 nucleotides matching TRBD2. CDR1 and CDR2 (germline): MNHEY, SMNVEV (reference sequence). This CDR3 is built from 17 residues. The V and J ends lost 4 bases and 4 bases, in that order; junction bases with no gene match: 11. CDR3 sequence: CASSSEPAGGSTGELFF. DNA of the CDR3: TGTGCCAGCAGTTCGGAGCCGGCGGGAGGAAGCACCGGGGAGCTGTTTTTT.

The chain couples TRBV7-3 to TRBJ1-2; D not certain. Germline CDR1 is SGHTA and CDR2 is FQGTGA. The CDR3 length is 14 residues. Trimming removed 5 bases at V and 4 bases at J, with 14 bases between. CDR3 DNA: TGTGCCAGCAGCAAAGAGGCCACCGTCTATGGCTACACCTTC. Amino acid sequence: CASSKEATVYGYTF.

This chain connects TRBV6-5 to TRBJ2-7, with D perhaps TRBD1 (6 bases). Trimming took off 0 bases at V and 3 bases at J, with 9 bases between the two ends. Germline loops: CDR1 MNHEY, CDR2 SVGAGI. The CDR3 totals 14 residues. Written as DNA, the CDR3 is TGTGCCAGCAGTTACTCACAGGGATACTACGAGCAGTACTTC. Translation: CASSYSQGYYEQYF.

Comments on this clone: Mismatch with germline at one junction end may stem from a read error. The sample contains more than one DNA sequence encoding this CDR3. Here the CDR3 reads CASSQDVAQIIYGYTF. CDR3 DNA sequence: TGCGCCAGCAGCCAAGATGTCGCACAGATAATCTATGGTTACACCTTC. J is TRBJ1-2 and V is TRBV4-3; D uncertain. This CDR3 is 16 amino acids long. The germline V gene encodes CDR1 LGHNA and CDR2 YSLEER.

The chain combines TRBV19 with TRBJ1-1; 7 nucleotides line up with TRBD1. This CDR3 comprises 14 residues. Looked up from germline, CDR1 is LNHDA and CDR2 is SQIVND (reference sequence). J was trimmed by 3 bases and V by 10 bases; bases with no gene match: 11. CDR3 coding DNA: TGTGCCACCGCCTTACAGGGGAAGTACACTGAAGCTTTCTTT. Its translation is CATALQGKYTEAFF. The full variable domain, its missing parts supplied by reference TRBV19 and TRBJ1-1, is DGGITQSPKYLFRKEGQNVTLSCEQNLNHDAMYWYRQDPGQGLRLIYYSQIVNDFQKGDIAEGYSVSREKKESFPLTVTSAQKNPTAFYLCATALQGKYTEAFFGQGTRLTVV.

V is TRBV7-9 and J is TRBJ2-3; D gene uncertain. Between the trimmed V and J ends, which lost 1 base and 1 base, there was a span of 12 bases. The CDR3 has 16 residues. Germline CDR1 and CDR2: SEHNR and FQNEAQ (reference sequence). The CDR3 loop reads CASSLEGRSGTDTQYF. In DNA form, the CDR3 reads TGTGCCAGCAGCTTAGAAGGCAGGTCGGGCACAGATACGCAGTATTTT.

V usage is TRBV7-9 and J usage is TRBJ2-7; TRBD2 might be the D (5 bases). The CDR3 has 16 residues. Germline V CDR1 and CDR2: SEHNR, FQNEAQ (reference sequence). Trimming left V 2 bases short and J 3 bases short, with 17 bases between. CDR3 loop: CASSLPPHGIVYEQYF. CDR3 DNA: TGTGCCAGCAGCTTACCCCCTCACGGGATAGTCTACGAGCAGTACTTC.

The chain combines TRBV7-9 with TRBJ2-2; D perhaps matches TRBD2 (6 bases). CDR1 is SEHNR and CDR2 is FQNEAQ in the germline V gene (reference sequence). V lost 1 base and J 6 bases, leaving 9 bases between the germline ends. The CDR3 is 14 residues long. Written as DNA, the CDR3 is TGTGCCAGCAGCTTAGTCCCGGGAGCCGGGGAGCTGTTTTTT. Amino acids: CASSLVPGAGELFF.

The rearrangement uses TRBV30 and TRBJ2-3, with D perhaps matching TRBD2 (6 bases). CDR3 length equals 14 residues. Trimming shortened V by 0 bases and J by 1 base, and 8 bases separated the two germline ends. Germline V lookup: CDR1 GTSNPN, CDR2 SVGIG (reference sequence). The CDR3 nucleotides read TGTGCCTGGAGTGTAGGCGGGGGCACAGATACGCAGTATTTT. Its translation: CAWSVGGGTDTQYF.

V is TRBV6-5 and J is TRBJ2-5; tentative D call: TRBD2 (6 bases). V shed 3 bases and J shed 2 bases, with 7 bases lying between them. Germline V gene data show CDR1 as MNHEY and CDR2 as SVGAGI. The CDR3 is 13 amino acids. CDR3 loop: CASSYGGQETQYF. The CDR3 bases are TGTGCCAGCAGTTATGGGGGGCAAGAGACCCAGTACTTC.

The chain links TRBV7-9 to TRBJ2-2; D call uncertain. The CDR3 runs to 15 residues. V lost 5 bases to trimming and J lost 6 bases, with 16 bases between them. Per germline, CDR1 SEHNR and CDR2 FQNEAQ (reference sequence). The CDR3 spells CASSLLTIGSGELFF. In DNA form, the CDR3 reads TGTGCCAGCAGCCTCCTAACTATCGGCTCCGGGGAGCTGTTTTTT. Variable domain in full (rest from reference TRBV7-9 and TRBJ2-2): DTGVSQNPRHKITKRGQNVTFRCDPISEHNRLYWYRQTLGQGPEFLTYFQNEAQLEKSRLLSDRFSAERPKGSFSTLEIQRTEQGDSAMYLCASSLLTIGSGELFFGEGSRLTVL.

The rearrangement joins TRBV18 to TRBJ1-1; TRBD1 matches 8 bases. There are 16 residues in the CDR3. Germline CDR1 is KGHSH and CDR2 is LQKENI. The V segment lost 3 bases and the J segment 0 bases; nucleotides outside the gene matches: 6. The CDR3 here is CASSPRQGTVNTEAFF. CDR3 bases: TGTGCCAGCTCACCCCGACAGGGGACGGTGAACACTGAAGCTTTCTTT.

The chain links TRBV5-1 to TRBJ1-1; the D gene is possibly TRBD1 (5 bases). Trimming left V 4 bases short and J 0 bases short, with 16 bases between. This CDR3 region has 16 residues. Looked up from germline, CDR1 is SGHRS and CDR2 is YFSETQ. The CDR3 here is CASSPRERGMNTEAFF. The DNA of the CDR3 is TGCGCCAGCAGCCCGAGGGAGCGGGGGATGAACACTGAAGCTTTCTTT.

The rearrangement joins TRBV14 to TRBJ1-5; D is unclear. This CDR3 is 14 amino acids long. Germline lookup yields CDR1 SGHDN and CDR2 FVKESK. V dropped 3 bases and J dropped 2 bases, with 8 bases sitting between them. CDR3 nucleotide sequence: TGTGCCAGCAGCCAGCCTGTAGGCAATCAGCCCCAGCATTTT. Translated, it gives CASSQPVGNQPQHF.

The chain joins TRBV5-1 to TRBJ2-7, with TRBD2 as a possible D gene (6 bases). Germline V gene sequence: CDR1 SGHRS, CDR2 YFSETQ. Trimming stripped 4 bases from V and 2 bases from J, with 10 bases between. The CDR3 runs 13 residues. CDR3 sequence: CASSTGLTYEQYF. CDR3 in DNA: TGCGCCAGCAGCACGGGACTCACCTACGAGCAGTACTTC.

The rearrangement links TRBV2 to TRBJ1-1; tentatively, D is TRBD1 (5 bases). Between the trimmed V and J ends, which lost 7 bases and 6 bases, there was a span of 15 bases. This CDR3 is 13 amino acids long. From germline, CDR1 is SNHLY and CDR2 FYNNEI. The CDR3 DNA reads as TGTGCCAGCACCCCAGGGTCCGGCGCTGAAGCTTTCTTT. This codes for CASTPGSGAEAFF.

The CDR3 is CASSQEGRGASGPLYNEQFF. CDR3 nucleotide sequence: TGTGCCAGCAGCCAAGAAGGGCGTGGCGCTAGCGGGCCTCTCTACAATGAGCAGTTCTTC. The chain couples TRBV4-2 to TRBJ2-1; TRBD2 matches at 8 bases. The length of the CDR3 is 20 residues. Germline V gives CDR1 LGHNA, CDR2 YNFKEQ. The V and J ends lost 0 bases and 3 bases, in that order; junction bases with no gene match: 16.

V and J are TRBV5-4 and TRBJ1-2; TRBD1 matches 8 bases. CDR1 and CDR2 from the germline V gene are SGHNT and YYREEE (reference sequence). The ends lost 3 bases at V and 6 bases at J; junction bases unmatched: 7. The CDR3 is made up of 14 amino acids. This chain's CDR3 is CASSSTGAGDGYTF. The CDR3 DNA reads TGTGCCAGCAGCTCGACAGGGGCTGGGGATGGCTACACCTTC.

This chain connects TRBV28 to TRBJ1-1; D gene uncertain. V shed 2 bases and J shed 7 bases, with 8 bases lying between them. Looked up from germline, CDR1 is MDHEN and CDR2 is SYDVKM. The CDR3 is 12 amino acids. Here the CDR3 DNA reads TGTGCCAGCAGTTTACTGGGCAGTGAAGCTTTCTTT. This codes for CASSLLGSEAFF.

The rearrangement joins TRBV4-1 to TRBJ1-3; D ambiguous. Germline V CDR1 and CDR2: MGHRA, YSYEKL. The V end was cut by 1 base, the J end by 0 bases, with 7 bases between. CDR3 length: 15 residues. CDR3 sequence: CASSQVTPSGNTIYF. The DNA of the CDR3 is TGCGCCAGCAGCCAAGTCACACCCTCTGGAAACACCATATATTTT.

The chain links TRBV29-1 to TRBJ2-2; D possibly corresponds to TRBD1 (6 bases). The CDR3 has 14 residues. V dropped 7 bases and J dropped 0 bases, with 12 bases sitting between them. The V gene's germline CDR1 is SQVTM and CDR2 ANQGSEA. The CDR3, as DNA: TGCAGCGCCAGGACAGACACGAACACCGGGGAGCTGTTTTTT. Translated: CSARTDTNTGELFF.

This chain joins TRBV5-1 and TRBJ2-3, with TRBD2 matching over 8 bases. The CDR3 has 15 amino acids. Germline assignment: CDR1 SGHRS and CDR2 YFSETQ. J lost 8 bases, V lost 4 bases, and 12 bases had no gene match. CDR3 in amino acids: CASSTDGGGLGTQYF. DNA of the CDR3: TGCGCCAGCAGCACCGACGGCGGGGGACTAGGTACGCAGTATTTT.

The chain's CDR3 is CASSKGLYYEQYF. CDR3 sequence (DNA): TGTGCCAGTAGTAAGGGACTTTACTACGAGCAGTACTTC. The chain joins TRBV19 to TRBJ2-7; tentative D call: TRBD2 (6 bases). Trimming left V 4 bases short and J 3 bases short, with 10 bases between. The germline CDR1 and CDR2 sequences are LNHDA and SQIVND (reference sequence). The CDR3 has 13 amino acids.